Each of the 22 T cell receptor beta chains below was sequenced from the same sample in a study of cytomegalovirus exposure and HLA in healthy donors. 60 Vbeta and 13 Jbeta primers were used in PCR. The protocol was immunoSEQ multiplex PCR, while the TCRdb copy is restricted to in-frame clones and leaves out a portion. The sample yields 100,000 or so clones, approximately 69% seen once. Input material: PBMCs. Source of these receptors: a man aged 30-40 years in good health and CMV-seronegative.

This chain joins TRBV25-1 and TRBJ1-2; TRBD1 is a possible D gene (5 bases). The CDR3 covers 13 residues. Germline CDR1 reads MGHDK; CDR2 reads SYGVNS. V lost 1 base and J lost 7, with 10 bases in between. The CDR3 here is CASSEFGQGGYTF. In nucleotides, the CDR3 is TGTGCCAGCAGTGAATTCGGGCAGGGTGGCTACACCTTC.

The chain recombines TRBV28 with TRBJ2-5, with D possibly TRBD1 on 5 matching bases. The CDR3 contains 13 residues. CDR1 MDHEN and CDR2 SYDVKM come from the germline V gene. Trimming shortened V by 5 bases and J by 2 bases, and 9 bases separated the two germline ends. Written as DNA, the CDR3 is TGTGCCAGCAGTATAGGGGCTCAAGAGACCCAGTACTTC. Translating it yields CASSIGAQETQYF.

This clone was seen a few times. The gene calls are TRBV7-2 and TRBJ2-4, with a weak D call TRBD1 (6 bases). The CDR3 loop spans 18 amino acids. CDR1 is SGHTA, CDR2 FQGNSA, per germline. Trimming shortened V by 5 bases and J by 0 bases, and 20 bases separated the two germline ends. This CDR3 reads CASSTQSTGSVAKNIQYF. CDR3 sequence (DNA): TGTGCCAGCAGCACGCAAAGTACAGGGAGTGTAGCCAAAAACATTCAGTACTTC.

V and J are TRBV15 and TRBJ1-1; 12 bases agree with TRBD1. The CDR3 spans 17 residues. Germline-derived CDR1 and CDR2 are LNHNV and YYDKDF (reference sequence). V gave up 2 bases and J gave up 5 bases; unmatched junction bases: 9. This CDR3 is CATSRSLGTGGRTEAFF. The CDR3 DNA reads as TGTGCCACCAGCAGATCCCTCGGGACAGGGGGCCGGACTGAAGCTTTCTTT.

The rearrangement uses TRBV5-6 and TRBJ1-1; TRBD1 matches 7 bases. Germline lookup yields CDR1 SGHDT and CDR2 YYEEEE. Trimming at V came to 2 bases and at J to 2 bases, leaving 12 bases not matched to a gene. The CDR3 is 17 amino acids. The CDR3: CASSFGGRGETNTEAFF. The CDR3 DNA reads as TGTGCCAGCAGCTTTGGCGGCAGGGGGGAGACAAACACTGAAGCTTTCTTT.

This clone was observed a handful of times. This sequence joins TRBV6-1 and TRBJ2-7, with 7 positions matching TRBD1. CDR1 and CDR2 (germline): MNHNS, SASEGT. The CDR3 is 14 amino acids. The V gene end was trimmed by 4 bases and the J gene end by 2 bases; junction bases not matched to a gene: 5. The CDR3 DNA reads as TGTGCCAGCAGTGTGGGGGACAGCCCCTACGAGCAGTACTTC. Protein sequence: CASSVGDSPYEQYF.

The genes are TRBV7-3 and TRBJ2-2; D not resolved. CDR3 length: 14 amino acids. Germline V gene lookup returns CDR1 SGHTA and CDR2 FQGTGA. The V end lost 2 bases, the J end lost 2 bases, and 6 bases lay between the germline ends. CDR3 coding DNA: TGTGCCAGCAGCTTAGTTCCTAACACCGGGGAGCTGTTTTTT. Amino acid sequence: CASSLVPNTGELFF.

The gene calls are TRBV5-6 and TRBJ2-1, with 9 bases identical to TRBD2. Per germline, CDR1 SGHDT and CDR2 YYEEEE. The CDR3 has 15 amino acids. V lost 2 bases, J lost 6 bases, and 6 bases stayed unmatched. The chain's CDR3 is CASSFYSGRSNEQFF. DNA of the CDR3: TGTGCCAGCAGCTTTTACAGCGGGAGGAGCAATGAGCAGTTCTTC.

The chain combines TRBV19 with TRBJ2-6; no reliable D call. This CDR3 is 15 amino acids long. The V end was cut by 2 bases, the J end by 0 bases, with 5 bases between. Germline CDR1 is LNHDA and CDR2 is SQIVND (reference sequence). Written as DNA, the CDR3 is TGTGCCAGTAGTATATTGTACTCTGGGGCCAACGTCCTGACTTTC. It is translated as CASSILYSGANVLTF.

J is TRBJ1-4 and V is TRBV7-9; D unclear. The ends were cut back, 5 bases at V and 12 bases at J, with 10 bases in the middle. Germline V gene lookup returns CDR1 SEHNR and CDR2 FQNEAQ (reference sequence). The CDR3 is 11 amino acids. CDR3 DNA sequence: TGTGCCAGCAGCCCGAACCAGGAACTGTTTTTT. This encodes CASSPNQELFF.

J is TRBJ2-3 and V is TRBV4-3, with D possibly matching TRBD2 (5 bases). The CDR3 is made up of 14 amino acids. CDR1 is LGHNA and CDR2 is YSLEER in the germline V gene. V was shortened by 1 base and J by 5 bases, with 10 bases between the two germline ends. This CDR3 reads CASSQVGEGDTQYF. The CDR3, as DNA: TGCGCCAGCAGCCAAGTAGGCGAGGGAGATACGCAGTATTTT.

This clone has more than one count but fewer than ten. Written as DNA, the CDR3 is TGTGCCAGTAGTATCGGGACAGGATTTCGTGGCTACACCTTC. Encoded protein: CASSIGTGFRGYTF. The chain links TRBV19 to TRBJ1-2, with 8 nucleotides matching TRBD1. Germline CDR1 and CDR2: LNHDA and SQIVND (reference sequence). Unmatched junction bases numbered 7, after V lost 3 bases and J lost 7 bases. CDR3 length: 14 residues.

The chain joins TRBV19 to TRBJ2-1, with 7 bases lining up with TRBD2. This CDR3 has 15 residues. CDR1 and CDR2 from the germline V gene are LNHDA and SQIVND (reference sequence). J lost 6 bases, V lost 5 bases, and 10 bases had no gene match. The CDR3 loop is CASSVLSGISNEQFF. DNA for the CDR3: TGTGCCAGTAGTGTCCTCAGCGGGATAAGCAATGAGCAGTTCTTC.

The chain couples TRBV5-4 to TRBJ2-2; 9 bases are a match to TRBD1. The V and J ends lost 0 bases and 6 bases, in that order; junction bases with no gene match: 3. Germline V gene sequence: CDR1 SGHNT, CDR2 YYREEE (reference sequence). The CDR3 consists of 15 residues. This CDR3 is CASSLDRGLPGELFF. The CDR3 region has the DNA TGTGCCAGCAGCTTGGACAGGGGGCTTCCCGGGGAGCTGTTTTTT. The entire variable domain, with the rest obtained from reference TRBV5-4 and TRBJ2-2, is as follows: ETGVTQSPTHLIKTRGQQVTLRCSSQSGHNTVSWYQQALGQGPQFIFQYYREEENGRGNFPPRFSGLQFPNYSSELNVNALELDDSALYLCASSLDRGLPGELFFGEGSRLTVL.

This clone was observed a handful of times. V is TRBV7-3 and J is TRBJ2-1, with TRBD2 identical over 12 bases. The CDR3 contains 16 residues. The germline gives CDR1 SGHTA, CDR2 FQGTGA. With 5 bases clipped from V and 6 bases from J, the junction kept 8 bases outside the gene matches. CDR3 coding DNA: TGTGCCAGCAGCGCCAAACCGGGACTAGCGGGCAATGAGCAGTTCTTC. Protein product: CASSAKPGLAGNEQFF.

The V call is TRBV29-1, the J call TRBJ2-2; the D gene is possibly TRBD1 (6 bases). Germline CDR1 reads SQVTM; CDR2 reads ANQGSEA. This CDR3 has 12 amino acids. V was cut by 5 bases and J by 7 bases, with 11 bases left in between. CDR3: CSVLHRVGELFF. The CDR3 DNA reads TGCAGCGTTCTTCACAGGGTCGGGGAGCTGTTTTTT.

The gene calls are TRBV19 and TRBJ2-2; D might be TRBD2 (5 bases). The ends were cut back, 4 bases at V and 4 bases at J, with 10 bases in the middle. Germline loops: CDR1 LNHDA, CDR2 SQIVND (reference sequence). There are 14 residues in the CDR3. The CDR3 DNA is TGTGCCAGTAGTACGGGGATTCCCACCGGGGAGCTGTTTTTT. Its translation is CASSTGIPTGELFF.

The table lists this clone with a count of one. The germline gene is not matched at one end of the junction; a read error may be the cause. V and J are TRBV28 and TRBJ1-2; 8 bases align to TRBD1. Germline V gene sequence: CDR1 MDHEN, CDR2 SYDVKM. This CDR3 comprises 16 residues. The CDR3 DNA reads TGTGCCAGCAGCACCCCCAGGACAGGGAGGCTAGGGGGCTACACCTTT. Its protein product is CASSTPRTGRLGGYTF.

This clone was detected once. The chain combines TRBV7-8 with TRBJ1-1; D is ambiguous. V was shortened by 1 base and J by 2 bases, with 8 bases between the two germline ends. CDR3 length: 14 residues. The germline CDR1 and CDR2 sequences are SGHVS and FQNEAQ. The CDR3 region is CASSLVVSNTEAFF. CDR3 coding DNA: TGTGCCAGCAGCTTAGTAGTGAGCAACACTGAAGCTTTCTTT.

The chain is built from TRBV28 and TRBJ1-2; D is uncertain. This CDR3 contains 11 residues. Trimming left V 8 bases short and J 8 bases short, with 12 bases between. Germline CDR1 reads MDHEN; CDR2 reads SYDVKM. The CDR3 here is CASSSSGGYTF. The CDR3, as DNA: TGTGCCAGCTCCTCATCGGGGGGCTACACCTTC.

V is TRBV11-3 and J is TRBJ2-7, with 12 positions matching TRBD1. Germline V CDR1 and CDR2: SGHNT, YENEEA. Trimming removed 6 bases from V and 5 bases from J; junction bases left unmatched: 5. The CDR3 runs 14 residues. The CDR3 protein is CASSRGTGGDEQYF. The CDR3, as DNA: TGTGCCAGCAGTCGCGGGACAGGGGGCGACGAGCAGTACTTC.

As to this clone: In the same sample, other DNA sequences code for this CDR3. V usage is TRBV4-3 and J usage is TRBJ1-4; D ambiguous. The CDR3 runs to 16 residues. The V gene's germline CDR1 is LGHNA and CDR2 YSLEER. V lost 2 bases and J 7 bases, leaving 17 bases between the germline ends. Written as DNA, the CDR3 is TGCGCCAGCAGCCAAATCAGATCTGGGGAGGGTGAAAAACTGTTTTTT. This gives the protein CASSQIRSGEGEKLFF.